These 14 T cell receptor beta chains came from one sample sequenced in a study of blood T cell repertoires in COVID-19. Profiling relied on immunoSEQ multiplex PCR, and the TCRdb table lists in-frame clones only, not all of them. Of approximately 230,000 clones in the sample, 80% to 85% are singletons; the top ten hold 20%. Source material: peripheral blood. These receptors were obtained from a man aged 25-45 years with active or convalescent COVID-19.

The chain recombines TRBV3-1 (or the pseudogene TRBV3-2) with TRBJ1-3, with TRBD1 identical over 8 bases. Germline V gene sequence: CDR1 LGHDT, CDR2 YNNKEL (reference sequence). CDR3 length equals 16 residues. V lost 7 bases and J lost 0; bases outside the gene matches: 8. CDR3 in DNA: TGTGCCAGCACCCCCGCCGGGACAGGCTCTGGAAACACCATATATTTT. It encodes CASTPAGTGSGNTIYF.

The chain joins TRBV2 to TRBJ1-4; a weak D match, TRBD1 (5 bases). The germline V gene has CDR1 SNHLY and CDR2 FYNNEI. The CDR3 sequence is 14 residues long. The V and J ends lost 0 bases and 10 bases respectively, with 12 bases between them. The CDR3 spells CASSEAGQGVKLFF. The CDR3 nucleotides are TGTGCCAGCAGTGAAGCAGGGCAGGGTGTAAAACTGTTTTTT.

V and J are TRBV18 and TRBJ1-6; no clear D. Germline values: CDR1 KGHSH, CDR2 LQKENI. Trimming removed 3 bases at V and 10 bases at J, with 13 bases between. CDR3 length equals 14 residues. DNA for the CDR3: TGTGCCAGCTCACCTGTTGGCACCTCCTCACCCCTCCACTTT. This translates into CASSPVGTSSPLHF.

The V and J genes are TRBV2 and TRBJ1-4; D gene ambiguous. V was clipped by 8 bases and J by 4 bases, with 14 bases between them. The CDR3 spans 14 residues. Germline V gives CDR1 SNHLY, CDR2 FYNNEI. CDR3 bases: TGTGCCAGCGTTCGGTCCTCGGGTAATGAAAAACTGTTTTTT. Amino acids: CASVRSSGNEKLFF.

This chain connects TRBV6-4 to TRBJ2-1; no reliable D call. V gave up 2 bases and J gave up 4 bases, with 6 bases separating them. The CDR3 covers 13 residues. Germline CDR1 is MRHNA and CDR2 is SNTAGT. The DNA for the CDR3 is TGTGCCAGCAGTGACGGGCCGTACAATGAGCAGTTCTTC. It encodes CASSDGPYNEQFF.

The chain recombines TRBV12-3 or TRBV12-4 with TRBJ1-2; a possible D gene is TRBD1 (5 bases). There are 13 residues in the CDR3. V lost 6 bases and J 8 bases, leaving 16 bases between the germline ends. The CDR3 loop reads CASSGTAQRGYTF. In DNA, the CDR3 is TGTGCCAGCAGCGGGACTGCCCAGCGCGGCTACACCTTC.

V usage is TRBV5-4 and J usage is TRBJ2-3; TRBD2 agrees at 14 bases. With 4 bases clipped from V and 9 bases from J, the junction kept 10 bases outside the gene matches. CDR3 length: 16 residues. The V gene's germline CDR1 is SGHNT and CDR2 YYREEE (reference sequence). CDR3 coding DNA: TGTGCCAGCAGCATGGGACTAGCGGGGGAAGGGAGGACGCAGTATTTT. Translation: CASSMGLAGEGRTQYF.

The chain carries TRBV5-1 and TRBJ1-1; 7 bases fit TRBD1. This CDR3 is built from 16 residues. Looked up from germline, CDR1 is SGHRS and CDR2 is YFSETQ. J was trimmed by 4 bases and V by 4 bases; bases with no gene match: 13. DNA for the CDR3: TGCGCCAGCAGCGACCTAAAGAGGGGGCTGGGCACTGAAGCTTTCTTT. Protein: CASSDLKRGLGTEAFF.

The sample holds one count of this clone. The chain is built from TRBV23-1 and TRBJ2-1; 7 bases line up with TRBD2. TRBV23-1 is an ORF, and what it does is uncertain. Trimming removed 0 bases from V and 3 bases from J; junction bases left unmatched: 11. The CDR3 extends over 18 amino acids. Written as DNA, the CDR3 is TGCGCCAGCAGTCAATCCTTTCCTCTAGCGGTTCACTACAATGAGCAGTTCTTC. Amino acids: CASSQSFPLAVHYNEQFF.

The chain carries TRBV27 and TRBJ1-1, with 7 bases aligning to TRBD1. CDR1 is MNHEY and CDR2 is SMNVEV in the germline V gene (reference sequence). The CDR3 consists of 14 residues. With 3 bases clipped from V and 5 bases from J, the junction kept 6 bases outside the gene matches. The CDR3 region is CASSLDRQGTEAFF. The CDR3 DNA reads TGTGCCAGCAGTTTGGACAGGCAGGGAACTGAAGCTTTCTTT.

The chain uses TRBV23-1 and TRBJ2-2; 12 nucleotides align to TRBD2. TRBV23-1 is labeled an ORF, and its function is uncertain. The CDR3 contains 18 residues. The V segment lost 0 bases and the J segment 2 bases; nucleotides outside the gene matches: 4. The CDR3 spells CASSQSSSGGVNTGELFF. The CDR3 DNA sequence: TGCGCCAGCAGTCAATCGTCTAGCGGGGGGGTAAACACCGGGGAGCTGTTTTTT.

This clone was counted between two and nine times. The chain employs TRBV28 and TRBJ1-5; no reliable D call. The V and J ends lost 1 base and 4 bases respectively, with 8 bases between them. Germline CDR1 is MDHEN and CDR2 is SYDVKM. The length of the CDR3 is 14 residues. The DNA of the CDR3 is TGTGCCAGCAGTTTATCGGCAGGTAATCAGCCCCAGCATTTT. This gives the protein CASSLSAGNQPQHF.

CDR3 DNA: TGTGCCAGCAGCTCCGAAATGCTAAACACTGAAGCTTTCTTT. This encodes CASSSEMLNTEAFF. The J gene is TRBJ1-1, the V gene TRBV3-1 (or the pseudogene TRBV3-2); D gene ambiguous. Germline-derived CDR1 and CDR2 are LGHDT and YNNKEL (reference sequence). V was pared by 5 bases and J by 2 bases, with 12 bases between. The CDR3 is 14 residues long.

The count of this clone is one. V and J are TRBV5-6 and TRBJ2-1; possibly TRBD2 for D (5 bases). CDR1 SGHDT and CDR2 YYEEEE come from the germline V gene. The CDR3 consists of 13 residues. Trimming pared 5 bases from V and 8 bases from J, leaving 14 bases between. The CDR3 here is CASRDWGVDEQFF. The CDR3 DNA is TGTGCCAGCAGGGATTGGGGAGTCGATGAGCAGTTCTTC.